One sample yielded the 18 T cell receptor beta chains listed below, sequenced in a study of cytomegalovirus exposure and HLA in healthy donors (dated by TCRdb to about 2017). Library generation was performed with the immunoSEQ multiplex PCR assay. For the multiplex PCR, a mixture combining 60 forward primers for TCR Vbeta segments and 13 reverse primers for TCR Jbeta segments was used. The source is immuneACCESS, and TCRdb retained only in-frame sequences with V and J called. Part of the clones is not carried over; for the studies checked, unresolved V genes explain less than half of this, and the remainder is unexplained. This sample is represented by 170,000 or so clones; 75% to 90% of them were singletons. The ten top clones hold under 0.85% of the sample. What was sequenced was PBMCs. These receptors were collected from a boy between 5 and 17 years old in good health and CMV-seronegative.

The CDR3, as DNA: TGTGCCAGCAGTGTAAGGGAGACAACTGAAGCTTTCTTT. Encoded protein: CASSVRETTEAFF. V usage is TRBV6-1 and J usage is TRBJ1-1; no clear D gene. The CDR3 covers 13 residues. Trimming removed 4 bases at V and 5 bases at J, with 11 bases between. Germline CDR1 and CDR2: MNHNS and SASEGT.

The rearrangement links TRBV7-2 to TRBJ2-7; tentative D call: TRBD2 (7 bases). The CDR3 runs 15 residues. CDR1 is SGHTA and CDR2 is FQGNSA in the germline V gene. The germline V and J ends were trimmed by 2 bases and 4 bases, with 15 bases remaining between them. For the CDR3, the DNA is TGTGCCAGCAGCTTATCTAGCGGAGGGGGGTACGAGCAGTACTTC. Its translation is CASSLSSGGGYEQYF. Variable domain in full (rest from reference TRBV7-2 and TRBJ2-7): GAGVSQSPSNKVTEKGKDVELRCDPISGHTALYWYRQSLGQGLEFLIYFQGNSAPDKSGLPSDRFSAERTGGSVSTLTIQRTQQEDSAVYLCASSLSSGGGYEQYFGPGTRLTVT.

The chain uses TRBV4-1 and TRBJ1-3; D not certain. The CDR3 runs to 18 residues. The V end was cut by 5 bases, the J end by 0 bases, with 20 bases between. CDR1 is MGHRA, CDR2 YSYEKL, per germline. CDR3 in amino acids: CASSWLPDPRLSGNTIYF. The CDR3 DNA is TGCGCCAGCAGCTGGCTTCCAGACCCGAGACTCTCTGGAAACACCATATATTTT.

J is TRBJ2-3 and V is TRBV10-3; TRBD2 matches at 9 bases. The ends lost 5 bases at V and 2 bases at J; junction bases unmatched: 2. Looked up from germline, CDR1 is ENHRY and CDR2 is SYGVKD. The CDR3 sequence is 14 residues long. The CDR3 loop is CAISLAGVTDTQYF. The CDR3 coding sequence is TGTGCCATCAGTTTAGCGGGAGTCACAGATACGCAGTATTTT.

This clone has just one count. The chain couples TRBV9 to TRBJ1-6; TRBD1 aligns across 9 bases. The length of the CDR3 is 17 residues. Unmatched junction bases numbered 10, after V lost 3 bases and J lost 6 bases. Germline CDR1 SGDLS, CDR2 YYNGEE. CDR3 sequence (DNA): TGTGCCAGCAGCGGGCCCTATCCGGGACAGGGTAATTCACCCCTCCACTTT. It translates to CASSGPYPGQGNSPLHF.

This clone has a handful of counts. The chain links TRBV19 to TRBJ1-5, with a tentative D call TRBD1 (5 bases). V lost 7 bases to trimming and J lost 4 bases, with 17 bases between them. Looked up from germline, CDR1 is LNHDA and CDR2 is SQIVND (reference sequence). This CDR3 region has 15 residues. The CDR3 nucleotides are TGTGCCAGTACCTTGGGGACTGTGGGAAATCAGCCCCAGCATTTT. Protein: CASTLGTVGNQPQHF.

The chain has TRBV9 and TRBJ1-1, with a tentative D call TRBD1 (6 bases). The germline gives CDR1 SGDLS, CDR2 YYNGEE. The length of the CDR3 is 15 residues. Trimming took off 3 bases at V and 4 bases at J, with 16 bases between the two ends. CDR3 amino acids: CASSARTERGTEAFF. CDR3 bases: TGTGCCAGCAGCGCCCGGACAGAGAGAGGCACTGAAGCTTTCTTT. The full variable domain, with the rest looked up from reference TRBV9 and TRBJ1-1, is DSGVTQTPKHLITATGQRVTLRCSPRSGDLSVYWYQQSLDQGLQFLIQYYNGEERAKGNILERFSAQQFPDLHSELNLSSLELGDSALYFCASSARTERGTEAFFGQGTRLTVV.

This clone was picked up a small number of times. This rearrangement joins TRBV6-5 to TRBJ1-2, with D unclear. V gave up 4 bases and J gave up 4 bases, with 7 bases separating them. The length of the CDR3 is 12 residues. Looked up from germline, CDR1 is MNHEY and CDR2 is SVGAGI. As DNA, the CDR3 is TGTGCCAGCAGTTCAAACGGCTATGGCTACACCTTC. This sequence encodes CASSSNGYGYTF.

The chain joins TRBV7-6 to TRBJ1-1; D gene uncertain. V lost 5 bases to trimming and J lost 0 bases, with 10 bases between them. The CDR3 has 14 residues. Per the germline V gene, CDR1 is SGHVS and CDR2 is FNYEAQ. This CDR3 is CASSPGLMNTEAFF. The CDR3 DNA reads as TGTGCCAGCAGCCCAGGCCTGATGAACACTGAAGCTTTCTTT.

This chain uses TRBV6-1 with TRBJ1-5, with a possible D match to TRBD1 (5 bases). V was pared by 10 bases and J by 1 base, with 14 bases between. Germline CDR1 and CDR2: MNHNS and SASEGT. This CDR3 is built from 14 residues. CDR3 in DNA: TGTGCCACGGGGGAACTCAACAGCAATCAGCCCCAGCATTTT. It codes for CATGELNSNQPQHF.

The chain has TRBV27 and TRBJ1-2; possible D gene TRBD1, 6 bases. V was shortened by 1 base and J by 8 bases, with 17 bases between the two germline ends. This CDR3 is 15 amino acids long. Germline lookup yields CDR1 MNHEY and CDR2 SMNVEV (reference sequence). The CDR3 DNA reads as TGTGCCAGCAGTTTATTTAGGGCCAGGGGAGAAGGCTACACCTTC. This sequence encodes CASSLFRARGEGYTF.

This clone was picked up one time. This sequence joins TRBV9 and TRBJ2-7; 12 nucleotides match TRBD2. Germline-derived CDR1 and CDR2 are SGDLS and YYNGEE. Trimming at V came to 3 bases and at J to 7 bases, leaving 5 bases not matched to a gene. The CDR3 extends over 14 amino acids. The CDR3 nucleotides read TGTGCCAGCAGCGCCGGGACTAGCGGGCTGGAGCAGTACTTC. This translates into CASSAGTSGLEQYF.

In its sample, this clone was seen once. The V and J genes are TRBV12-5 and TRBJ2-1; D unclear. Trimming took 0 bases from V and 6 from J, leaving 15 bases between them. Germline V gives CDR1 LGHNT, CDR2 FRNRAP. This CDR3 spans 16 amino acids. CDR3 in amino acids: CASGLVSGLEANEQFF. CDR3 bases: TGTGCTAGTGGTTTGGTCTCTGGATTAGAGGCCAATGAGCAGTTCTTC.

This clone was seen only once. This sequence joins TRBV7-2 and TRBJ2-7, with D maybe TRBD2 (6 bases). V was clipped by 5 bases and J by 2 bases, with 16 bases between them. The CDR3 contains 15 residues. Germline CDR1 SGHTA, CDR2 FQGNSA. As DNA, the CDR3 is TGTGCCAGCAGCCATCCGGGACTCATCCCCTACGAGCAGTACTTC. This gives the protein CASSHPGLIPYEQYF.

The rearrangement uses TRBV10-3 and TRBJ2-1, with 9 bases that match TRBD2. There are 16 residues in the CDR3. V shed 4 bases, J shed 6 bases, and the junction held 10 bases outside the gene matches. Germline V lookup: CDR1 ENHRY, CDR2 SYGVKD. The CDR3 region is CAISAGGTAGGNEQFF. In DNA form, the CDR3 reads TGTGCCATCAGTGCGGGGGGGACAGCGGGAGGCAATGAGCAGTTCTTC.

V gene TRBV7-3 combines with J gene TRBJ2-2; D unclear. Germline V gene data show CDR1 as SGHTA and CDR2 as FQGTGA. CDR3 size: 13 residues. Trimming took 3 bases from V and 0 from J, leaving 2 bases between them. CDR3 in amino acids: CASSFANTGELFF. The CDR3 coding sequence is TGTGCCAGCAGCTTCGCGAACACCGGGGAGCTGTTTTTT.

The V call is TRBV30, the J call TRBJ1-6; 7 bases line up with TRBD1. Germline loops: CDR1 GTSNPN, CDR2 SVGIG (reference sequence). This CDR3 has 13 amino acids. Trimming at V came to 0 bases and at J to 7 bases, leaving 0 bases not matched to a gene. The DNA of the CDR3 is TGTGCCTGGAGTGTACAGGGGAATTCACCCCTCCACTTT. It yields the protein CAWSVQGNSPLHF.

The chain joins TRBV7-9 to TRBJ1-3, with a weak D call TRBD1 (5 bases). V was shortened by 5 bases and J by 1 base, with 12 bases between the two germline ends. This CDR3 has 15 amino acids. Germline values: CDR1 SEHNR, CDR2 FQNEAQ (reference sequence). The CDR3 region has the DNA TGTGCCAGCAGCCGCAGGGTGGGGTCTGGAAACACCATATATTTT. Translation gives CASSRRVGSGNTIYF.